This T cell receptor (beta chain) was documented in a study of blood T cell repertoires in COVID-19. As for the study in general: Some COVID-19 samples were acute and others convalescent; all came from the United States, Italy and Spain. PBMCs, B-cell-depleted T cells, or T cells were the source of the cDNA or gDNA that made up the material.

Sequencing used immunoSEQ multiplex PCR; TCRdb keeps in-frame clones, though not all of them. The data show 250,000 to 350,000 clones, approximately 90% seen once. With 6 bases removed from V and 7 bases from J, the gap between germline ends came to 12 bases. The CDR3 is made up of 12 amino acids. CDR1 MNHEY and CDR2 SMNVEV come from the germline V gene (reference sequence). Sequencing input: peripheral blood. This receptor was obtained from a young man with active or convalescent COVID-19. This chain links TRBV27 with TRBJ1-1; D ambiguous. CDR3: CASRGSQLEAFF. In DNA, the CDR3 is TGTGCCAGCAGGGGCTCCCAACTTGAAGCTTTCTTT.